Listed below are T cell receptor beta chains from one sample, sequenced in a study of blood T cells in healthy people across ages. MiXCR, applied by TCRdb to the 5' RACE reads, yields one record per CDR3 protein. The data contain 1.8 million or so distinct CDR3 sequences, 39% of them singletons. The sample comprised blood. The receptors originated from a human donor in good health. The CDR3 runs from the conserved cysteine through the conserved F or W. The order of the fields is J gene, clone size, D gene, V gene, CDR3 DNA, CDR3 protein. The D gene is left open where the match is weak. Size is omitted from some rows. Given values are once, few, many or a class for expanded clones.

j_call: TRBJ2-3
clone_size: .
d_call: .
v_call: TRBV3-1
cdr3_nt: TGTGCCAGCAGCCCATTGGGATGGACGCAGTATTTT
cdr3_aa: CASSPLGWTQYF

j_call: TRBJ2-3
clone_size: .
d_call: TRBD2
v_call: TRBV20-1
cdr3_nt: TGCAGTGCTATTGTCCGACTAGCGGGGGGAACCTTCACAGATACGCAGTATTTT
cdr3_aa: CSAIVRLAGGTFTDTQYF

j_call: TRBJ1-6
clone_size: .
d_call: .
v_call: TRBV5-5
cdr3_nt: TGTGCCAGCAGCTTTGCGGGCGATTCACCCCTCCACTTT
cdr3_aa: CASSFAGDSPLHF

j_call: TRBJ2-5
clone_size: .
d_call: TRBD2
v_call: TRBV20-1
cdr3_nt: TGCAGTGCCAAGTTTGAGGGAGGGGAGACCCAGTACTTC
cdr3_aa: CSAKFEGGETQYF

j_call: TRBJ2-1
clone_size: .
d_call: .
v_call: TRBV7-6
cdr3_nt: TGTGCCAGCAGCTTAAACGGGTACAATGAGCAGTTCTTC
cdr3_aa: CASSLNGYNEQFF

j_call: TRBJ1-1
clone_size: many
d_call: .
v_call: TRBV7-3
cdr3_nt: TGTGCCAGCAGTTTAGTGGTGGACACTGAAGCTTTCTTT
cdr3_aa: CASSLVVDTEAFF

j_call: TRBJ2-1
clone_size: few
d_call: .
v_call: TRBV5-6
cdr3_nt: TGTGCCAGCAGCTTGGTGCGGTACGACAATGAGCAGTTCTTC
cdr3_aa: CASSLVRYDNEQFF

j_call: TRBJ1-4
clone_size: .
d_call: TRBD1
v_call: TRBV6-5
cdr3_nt: TGTGCCAGCAGTTACTCGACAGGGGGAAATGAAAAACTGTTTTTT
cdr3_aa: CASSYSTGGNEKLFF

j_call: TRBJ1-4
clone_size: .
d_call: .
v_call: TRBV7-8
cdr3_nt: TGTGCCAGCAGCTCTAGCGAAACTAATGAAAAACTGTTTTTT
cdr3_aa: CASSSSETNEKLFF

j_call: TRBJ2-7
clone_size: .
d_call: TRBD2
v_call: TRBV5-1
cdr3_nt: TGCGCCAGCAGGGGACTAGACTACGAGCAGTACTTC
cdr3_aa: CASRGLDYEQYF

j_call: TRBJ1-2
clone_size: few
d_call: .
v_call: TRBV29-1
cdr3_nt: TGCAGCGTTGTACCCGGATCTAACTATGGCTACACCTTC
cdr3_aa: CSVVPGSNYGYTF

j_call: TRBJ2-1
clone_size: .
d_call: TRBD1
v_call: TRBV7-3
cdr3_nt: TGTGCCAGCAGCTCGACAGGGCAGTACTACAATGAGCAGTTCTTC
cdr3_aa: CASSSTGQYYNEQFF

j_call: TRBJ2-1
clone_size: few
d_call: TRBD2
v_call: TRBV7-8
cdr3_nt: TGTGCCAGCCTAGCGGAAAACTACAATGAGCAGTTCTTC
cdr3_aa: CASLAENYNEQFF

j_call: TRBJ1-4
clone_size: .
d_call: .
v_call: TRBV4-1
cdr3_nt: TGCGCCAGCAGCCAAGAAGGAGGGATTGGAGAAAAACTGTTTTTT
cdr3_aa: CASSQEGGIGEKLFF

j_call: TRBJ1-4
clone_size: once
d_call: .
v_call: TRBV4-1
cdr3_nt: TGCGCCAGCAGCCATGTTATAAATGAAAAACTGTTTTTT
cdr3_aa: CASSHVINEKLFF

j_call: TRBJ2-5
clone_size: many
d_call: TRBD1
v_call: TRBV4-1
cdr3_nt: TGTGCCAGCAGCCAAGACAGGGGGCTGGAGACCCAGTACTTC
cdr3_aa: CASSQDRGLETQYF

j_call: TRBJ1-1
clone_size: .
d_call: TRBD1
v_call: TRBV6-6
cdr3_nt: TGTGCCAGCAGTGACCATCCGGGACAGGGGAACACTGAAGCTTTCTTT
cdr3_aa: CASSDHPGQGNTEAFF

j_call: TRBJ2-7
clone_size: .
d_call: TRBD2
v_call: TRBV20-1
cdr3_nt: TGCAGTGCTAGAGATTGGAAAACGGGGGGTGCCACCTACGAGCAGTACTTC
cdr3_aa: CSARDWKTGGATYEQYF

j_call: TRBJ2-7
clone_size: few
d_call: TRBD1
v_call: TRBV15
cdr3_nt: TGTGCCACCAGCAAGACCGGGACAGGGGAGGACGAGCAGTACTTC
cdr3_aa: CATSKTGTGEDEQYF

j_call: TRBJ1-4
clone_size: once
d_call: .
v_call: TRBV7-9
cdr3_nt: TGTGCCGGCAGCTCCGGACGGAATAATGAAAAACTGTTTTTT
cdr3_aa: CAGSSGRNNEKLFF

j_call: TRBJ2-2
clone_size: .
d_call: .
v_call: TRBV27
cdr3_nt: TGTGCCAGCAGTTTTTTAGGGGACCACGGGGAGCTGTTTTTT
cdr3_aa: CASSFLGDHGELFF

j_call: TRBJ1-3
clone_size: few
d_call: .
v_call: TRBV7-2
cdr3_nt: TGTGCCAGCAGCTTAGTTGTAAACACCATATATTTT
cdr3_aa: CASSLVVNTIYF

j_call: TRBJ1-6
clone_size: few
d_call: TRBD1
v_call: TRBV15
cdr3_nt: TGTGCCACCAGCAGCGGACAGGGCGAGGGTTCACCCCTCCACTTT
cdr3_aa: CATSSGQGEGSPLHF

j_call: TRBJ2-7
clone_size: .
d_call: .
v_call: TRBV5-5
cdr3_nt: TGTGCCAGCAGCTTAACTAGCAGTTGGTACGAGCAGTACTTC
cdr3_aa: CASSLTSSWYEQYF